Each of the 16 T cell receptor beta chains below was sequenced from the same sample in a study of T cell responses to AZD1222 COVID-19 vaccine. The data were produced by immunoSEQ multiplex PCR, yet TCRdb's version contains in-frame clones alone and is incomplete. The data show roughly 110,000 clones, around 82% seen once. Sequencing used peripheral blood, obtained on day 0 of AZD1222 vaccination. The receptors shown here come from an adult in good health.

This CDR3 reads CASSPRQTYNEQFF. CDR3 bases: TGTGCCAGCAGCCCCCGACAGACCTACAATGAGCAGTTCTTC. V and J are TRBV5-5 and TRBJ2-1, with D possibly TRBD1 on 5 matching bases. The length of the CDR3 is 14 residues. With 4 bases removed from V and 2 bases from J, the gap between germline ends came to 10 bases. Germline V gene sequence: CDR1 SGHKS, CDR2 YYEKEE (reference sequence). Filled out from reference TRBV5-5 and TRBJ2-1, the complete variable domain reads DAGVTQSPTHLIKTRGQQVTLRCSPISGHKSVSWYQQVLGQGPQFIFQYYEKEERGRGNFPDRFSARQFPNYSSELNVNALLLGDSALYLCASSPRQTYNEQFFGPGTRLTVL.

This chain uses TRBV11-2 with TRBJ1-1; 8 bases line up with TRBD1. This CDR3 has 14 amino acids. V shed 5 bases and J 5 bases; nucleotides not matched to a gene: 7. Germline V gives CDR1 SGHAT, CDR2 FQNNGV. DNA for the CDR3: TGTGCCAGCAGCCGGACAGGGATGGTGACTGAAGCTTTCTTT. Protein sequence: CASSRTGMVTEAFF.

V and J are TRBV21-1 and TRBJ2-7; the table names TRBD2, a call not compared with the DNA. TRBV21-1 is noted as a pseudogene. The CDR3 has 17 amino acids. The CDR3 nucleotides are TGTGCCAGCAGCCCCCGGGGGGCTAGCGGGACCGATTACGAGCAGTACTTC. Translated: CASSPRGASGTDYEQYF.

This chain connects TRBV5-1 to TRBJ1-2; D gene uncertain. Trimming took 1 base from V and 10 from J, leaving 17 bases between them. This CDR3 has 14 amino acids. From germline, CDR1 is SGHRS and CDR2 YFSETQ. CDR3 bases: TGCGCCAGCAGCTTGACGGGGTCAACTTCTGACTACACCTTC. This encodes CASSLTGSTSDYTF.

The rearrangement links TRBV4-2 to TRBJ1-2; no clear D. CDR3 size: 16 residues. Germline V gives CDR1 LGHNA, CDR2 YNFKEQ. V lost 1 base and J lost 6, with 18 bases in between. The CDR3 sequence: CASSQGRLAGENGYTF. The CDR3 DNA follows: TGTGCCAGCAGCCAAGGTCGCCTGGCAGGAGAGAATGGCTACACCTTC.

This chain uses TRBV27 with TRBJ2-1; TRBD2 matches at 8 bases. CDR1 is MNHEY, CDR2 SMNVEV, per germline (reference sequence). This CDR3 spans 21 amino acids. Trimming at V came to 2 bases and at J to 4 bases, leaving 22 bases not matched to a gene. The CDR3 sequence is CASSLPPLAGPNPRIYNEQFF. The DNA of the CDR3 is TGTGCCAGCAGTTTACCTCCCTTAGCGGGGCCCAATCCCCGAATATACAATGAGCAGTTCTTC.

This clone rates as medium-sized. The CDR3 nucleotides are TGTGCCATCAAAGCGGCAACTAATGAAAAACTGTTTTTT. It translates to CAIKAATNEKLFF. This sequence joins TRBV10-3 and TRBJ1-4; no firm D call. Trimming took 7 bases from V and 0 from J, leaving 6 bases between them. Germline V gene data show CDR1 as ENHRY and CDR2 as SYGVKD. The CDR3 length is 13 residues.

The chain employs TRBV28 and TRBJ2-3, with a possible D match to TRBD2 (6 bases). V was pared by 2 bases and J by 3 bases, with 15 bases between. The CDR3 loop spans 16 amino acids. CDR1 is MDHEN, CDR2 SYDVKM, per germline. As DNA, the CDR3 is TGTGCCAGCAGTTTACCCGCGGGGCCACAGACAGATACGCAGTATTTT. This sequence encodes CASSLPAGPQTDTQYF.

The V gene is TRBV5-1, the J gene TRBJ2-2; possible D gene TRBD2, 6 bases. The CDR3 runs 14 residues. Germline-derived CDR1 and CDR2 are SGHRS and YFSETQ. The CDR3 DNA sequence: TGCGCGGAAAGGAGGGACCCGAACACCGGGGAGCTGTTTTTT. Translated, it gives CAERRDPNTGELFF.

The V gene is TRBV7-2, the J gene TRBJ2-7; 7 nucleotides align to TRBD1. This CDR3 spans 14 amino acids. Germline loops: CDR1 SGHTA, CDR2 FQGNSA. The V and J ends lost 5 bases and 2 bases, in that order; junction bases with no gene match: 6. DNA for the CDR3: TGTGCCAGCAGCCCAGTGGGACAGACCTACGAGCAGTACTTC. This gives the protein CASSPVGQTYEQYF.

The V gene is TRBV30, the J gene TRBJ2-1, with TRBD2 matching over 8 bases. The germline gives CDR1 GTSNPN, CDR2 SVGIG (reference sequence). V shed 4 bases and J 8 bases; nucleotides not matched to a gene: 13. The CDR3 totals 15 residues. CDR3 DNA sequence: TGTGCCTGGACTATCGGGGGGGCCGGGGGCTATGAGCAGTTCTTC. It is translated as CAWTIGGAGGYEQFF.

The chain carries TRBV7-2 and TRBJ2-2; 7 bases fit TRBD1. Trimming removed 1 base from V and 13 bases from J; junction bases left unmatched: 12. Germline assignment: CDR1 SGHTA and CDR2 FQGNSA. The CDR3 extends over 15 amino acids. The CDR3 sequence: CASSLDGTAALGLFF. CDR3 coding DNA: TGTGCCAGCAGCTTAGATGGGACAGCCGCCTTGGGGCTGTTTTTT. The entire variable domain, with the rest obtained from reference TRBV7-2 and TRBJ2-2, is as follows: GAGVSQSPSNKVTEKGKDVELRCDPISGHTALYWYRQSLGQGLEFLIYFQGNSAPDKSGLPSDRFSAERTGGSVSTLTIQRTQQEDSAVYLCASSLDGTAALGLFFGEGSRLTVL.

The CDR3 nucleotides are TGTGCCAGCAGTCAGGGGACGCGGCAAAACATTCAGTACTTC. It specifies CASSQGTRQNIQYF. This chain links TRBV6-2 or TRBV6-3 with TRBJ2-4; weak D call: TRBD1 (6 bases). This CDR3 is built from 14 residues. Trimming removed 5 bases from V and 5 bases from J, with 13 bases in between. CDR1 is MNHEY, CDR2 SVGEGT, per germline.

The V gene is TRBV5-5, the J gene TRBJ2-1; D gene unclear. V was pared by 0 bases and J by 10 bases, with 17 bases between. The CDR3 has 15 residues. Germline CDR1 SGHKS, CDR2 YYEKEE (reference sequence). This chain's CDR3 is CASSLGRDPKGEQFF. The DNA of the CDR3 is TGTGCCAGCAGCTTGGGGAGAGACCCCAAGGGCGAGCAGTTCTTC.

J is TRBJ1-5 and V is TRBV6-1; D might be TRBD1 (6 bases). Germline assignment: CDR1 MNHNS and CDR2 SASEGT. This CDR3 contains 14 residues. V dropped 0 bases and J dropped 6 bases, with 9 bases sitting between them. CDR3 in amino acids: CASSEARGSQPQHF. CDR3 coding DNA: TGTGCCAGCAGTGAAGCGAGGGGGTCTCAGCCCCAGCATTTT.

The chain carries TRBV3-1 (or the pseudogene TRBV3-2) and TRBJ2-7; tentatively, D is TRBD2 (5 bases). The CDR3 spans 13 residues. Germline V gene sequence: CDR1 LGHDT, CDR2 YNNKEL (reference sequence). V was shortened by 8 bases and J by 2 bases, with 13 bases between the two germline ends. CDR3 nucleotide sequence: TGTGCCAGCGGCTTCGACGGGGCCTACGAGCAGTACTTC. Translating it yields CASGFDGAYEQYF.